This T cell receptor (beta chain) came from a study of T cell repertoires in cytomegalovirus infection. Notes on the study in general: Summed frequency of public TCR beta families distinguished CMV carriers with the relevant HLA. Clonotypes of TCR beta that were HLA-C-restricted and CMV-specific dominated the ex vivo response.

CDR1 MNHEY and CDR2 SVGEGT come from the germline V gene. Between the trimmed V and J ends, which lost 6 bases and 7 bases, there was a span of 25 bases. CDR3 length: 17 residues. TCRdb redid the calling of the reads with MiXCR, one entry per CDR3 protein. The data show 450,000 to 650,000 distinct CDR3 sequences, around two fifths seen once. A remark on this clonotype: Its antigen is as yet unknown.

The V call is TRBV6-2 or TRBV6-3, the J call TRBJ2-1, with D possibly being TRBD1 (5 bases). The sequencing used cultured PBMCs, collected from culture after CMV antigen stimulation. This sequence was found in a human donor in good health (CMV status not recorded). Some clones in this sample may be carry-over from other donors' samples. CDR3 coding DNA: TGTGCCAGCAGCGGTGCTATTAGGGGTAGATACTGGAATGAGCAGTTCTTC. It translates to CASSGAIRGRYWNEQFF.